This T cell receptor (beta chain) comes out of a study of blood T cell repertoires in COVID-19. The germline V and J ends were trimmed by 4 bases and 2 bases, with 17 bases remaining between them. Germline V gives CDR1 SGHTS, CDR2 YDEGEE. The CDR3 covers 16 residues. Libraries were prepared by immunoSEQ multiplex PCR; TCRdb keeps only in-frame clonotypes and omits some of them. The repertoire holds 120,000 or so clones, with about 89% as singletons. The clonotype comes from a woman in her 70s with acute or convalescent COVID-19. The sample consisted of peripheral blood. The chain recombines TRBV5-8 with TRBJ2-3; possibly TRBD2 for D (6 bases). In DNA form, the CDR3 reads TGTGCCAGCAGCAACGGGGGAAGGAGAATCACAGATACGCAGTATTTT. Translation gives CASSNGGRRITDTQYF.